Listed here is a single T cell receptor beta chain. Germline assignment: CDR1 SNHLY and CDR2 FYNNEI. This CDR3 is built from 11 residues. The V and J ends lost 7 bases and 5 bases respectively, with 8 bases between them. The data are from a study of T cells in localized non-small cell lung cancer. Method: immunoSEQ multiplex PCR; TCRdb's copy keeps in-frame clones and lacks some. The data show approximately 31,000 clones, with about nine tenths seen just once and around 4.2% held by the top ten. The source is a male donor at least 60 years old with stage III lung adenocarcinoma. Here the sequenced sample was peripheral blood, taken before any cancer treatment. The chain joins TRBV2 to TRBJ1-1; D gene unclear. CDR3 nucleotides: TGTGCCAGCAAATATTGGACTGAAGCTTTCTTT. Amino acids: CASKYWTEAFF.